A selection of T cell receptor beta chains follows, all from one sample in a study of response to subunit inactivated influenza vaccine. TCRdb fed the RT-PCR reads into MiXCR, producing one record per CDR3 protein. Of hundreds of thousands of distinct CDR3 sequences listed, 14% are singletons. The sample was PBMCs from blood, taken 14 days before vaccination. These receptors were obtained from a man aged 50 to 59 who received an inactivated influenza vaccine. Both conserved end residues are part of each CDR3. Not all rows give a size; the values are once, few, many and, for expanded clones, a class.

v_call	j_call	clone_size	cdr3_aa
TRBV20-1	TRBJ2-5	few	CSAGRRVETQYF
TRBV29-1	TRBJ2-5	few	CSVEFRLAAETQYF
TRBV11-2	TRBJ2-7	-	CASRPAFGSYEQYF
TRBV11-2	TRBJ2-7	few	CASNSGGNEQYF
TRBV7-2	TRBJ2-5	-	CASSPASAYFQETQYF
TRBV6-1	TRBJ2-1	few	CASSAETSVYNEQFF
TRBV7-2	TRBJ2-2	few	CASSLWPGTGELFF
TRBV20-1	TRBJ2-2	few	CSAETPGSGELFF
TRBV4-3	TRBJ1-1	many	CASSQARTERGTEAFF
TRBV7-2	TRBJ1-5	-	CASSLGRGWDQPQHF
TRBV29-1	TRBJ2-1	few	CSVVGGVTYNEQFF
TRBV24-1	TRBJ2-2	few	CATSDLPGKNTGELFF
TRBV20-1	TRBJ2-3	-	CSASRGASLDTQYF
TRBV15	TRBJ2-2	-	CATSRQGRVANTGELFF
TRBV7-9	TRBJ1-1	-	CASSVSGGSAGSAFF
TRBV6-2/TRBV6-3	TRBJ1-5	many	CASSREGGNQPQHF
TRBV5-1	TRBJ2-1	few	CASSLVGQGAREQFF
TRBV20-1	TRBJ1-2	few	CSAPLKGTGYGYTF